The 11 T cell receptor beta chains listed next were all sequenced from one sample in a study of blood T cell repertoires in COVID-19. The table came from immunoSEQ multiplex PCR; TCRdb's copy has only in-frame clones and leaves some out. The table has approximately 250,000 clones, around 87% seen once. Sequencing was carried out using peripheral blood. The receptors shown here come from a man younger than 35 with active or convalescent COVID-19.

The table lists this clone with a count of one. The chain combines TRBV7-9 with TRBJ2-3; TRBD2 matches 11 bases. Germline lookup yields CDR1 SEHNR and CDR2 FQNEAQ (reference sequence). This CDR3 contains 13 residues. V lost 6 bases to trimming and J lost 4 bases; unmatched junction nucleotides: 0. The CDR3 loop reads CASRLAGADTQYF. The CDR3 nucleotides are TGTGCCAGCAGACTAGCGGGAGCAGATACGCAGTATTTT.

CDR3 nucleotides: TGTGCCAGCACCGCGGACAGGGCTGGAAACACCATATATTTT. This encodes CASTADRAGNTIYF. V and J are TRBV3-1 (or the pseudogene TRBV3-2) and TRBJ1-3; 8 bases align to TRBD1. Germline values: CDR1 LGHDT, CDR2 YNNKEL (reference sequence). Trimming at V came to 7 bases and at J to 2 bases, leaving 4 bases not matched to a gene. This CDR3 has 14 amino acids.

The chain carries TRBV3-1 (or the pseudogene TRBV3-2) and TRBJ2-5, with D possibly matching TRBD2 (5 bases). Deletions cut 1 base from V and 2 bases from J, with 8 bases between. The CDR3 extends over 14 amino acids. The germline V gene encodes CDR1 LGHDT and CDR2 YNNKEL (reference sequence). In DNA, the CDR3 is TGTGCCAGCAGCCAAGTCGGACTTCAAGAGACCCAGTACTTC. Its translation is CASSQVGLQETQYF.

V gene TRBV18 combines with J gene TRBJ2-7; TRBD1 agrees at 9 bases. Germline V gene lookup returns CDR1 KGHSH and CDR2 LQKENI. The CDR3 is 14 amino acids. The V and J ends lost 4 bases and 4 bases, in that order; junction bases with no gene match: 5. The chain's CDR3 is CASSQGTGWYEQYF. CDR3 DNA sequence: TGTGCCAGCTCACAGGGGACAGGGTGGTACGAGCAGTACTTC.

CDR3 sequence: CASSLASGSTGELFF. The DNA for the CDR3 is TGCGCCAGCAGCTTGGCTAGCGGGTCCACCGGGGAGCTGTTTTTT. The rearrangement uses TRBV5-1 and TRBJ2-2, with 8 bases identical to TRBD2. V gave up 0 bases and J gave up 4 bases; unmatched junction bases: 2. The CDR3 is made up of 15 amino acids. The germline CDR1 and CDR2 sequences are SGHRS and YFSETQ.

The table lists this clone with a count of one. The rearrangement links TRBV5-1 to TRBJ2-5; D uncertain. The V end was cut by 4 bases, the J end by 5 bases, with 9 bases between. Germline-derived CDR1 and CDR2 are SGHRS and YFSETQ. The CDR3 contains 12 residues. The CDR3 bases are TGCGCCAGCAGCACCGCTAGGGAGACCCAGTACTTC. Residues: CASSTARETQYF.

This chain joins TRBV7-2 and TRBJ1-1, with D unclear. The V gene lost 2 bases and the J gene lost 2 bases, with 6 bases spanning the gap. This CDR3 is built from 13 residues. CDR1 is SGHTA, CDR2 FQGNSA, per germline. In DNA, the CDR3 is TGTGCCAGCAGCTTACAGGATAACACTGAAGCTTTCTTT. Protein: CASSLQDNTEAFF.

The chain has TRBV7-9 and TRBJ2-2, with 8 bases that match TRBD1. CDR3 size: 18 residues. Unmatched junction bases numbered 12, after V lost 2 bases and J lost 4 bases. From germline, CDR1 is SEHNR and CDR2 FQNEAQ (reference sequence). The CDR3 loop is CASSLKASYRGTTGELFF. The CDR3 DNA follows: TGTGCCAGCAGCTTAAAGGCCAGCTACAGGGGGACCACCGGGGAGCTGTTTTTT. Full variable domain (outside the CDR3, taken from reference TRBV7-9 and TRBJ2-2): DTGVSQNPRHKITKRGQNVTFRCDPISEHNRLYWYRQTLGQGPEFLTYFQNEAQLEKSRLLSDRFSAERPKGSFSTLEIQRTEQGDSAMYLCASSLKASYRGTTGELFFGEGSRLTVL.

The chain uses TRBV27 and TRBJ2-1; 8 nucleotides line up with TRBD1. Germline V gene sequence: CDR1 MNHEY, CDR2 SMNVEV (reference sequence). The CDR3 totals 14 residues. V was pared by 3 bases and J by 4 bases, with 2 bases of the junction left unmatched. The CDR3: CASSFDRGYNEQFF. The CDR3 DNA is TGTGCCAGCAGTTTTGACAGGGGATACAATGAGCAGTTCTTC.

The chain links TRBV7-9 to TRBJ1-6; D might be TRBD1 (5 bases). CDR1 is SEHNR and CDR2 is FQNEAQ in the germline V gene (reference sequence). V was cut by 4 bases and J by 6 bases, with 13 bases left in between. CDR3 length: 15 residues. CDR3 region: CASSSTEGFNSPLHF. The DNA of the CDR3 is TGTGCCAGCAGCTCCACGGAGGGGTTTAATTCACCCCTCCACTTT.

This clone was picked up one time. J is TRBJ2-5 and V is TRBV6-2 or TRBV6-3; 8 nucleotides match TRBD2. Germline trimming cut 2 bases from V and 5 bases from J; bases unmatched to any gene: 4. This CDR3 has 14 residues. Germline CDR1 MNHEY, CDR2 SVGEGT. This CDR3 reads CASSYQRERETQYF. The CDR3, as DNA: TGTGCCAGCAGTTACCAGCGGGAGAGGGAGACCCAGTACTTC.